This T cell receptor (beta chain) was documented in a study of OX40 agonist ivuxolimab in advanced cancers. Looking at the study overall: A history of anti-PD-1, anti-PD-L1 or anti-CTLA-4 therapy was acceptable, and approximately 39% had some.

Note on this clone: What it binds is not known.

Study-level points and caveats: On average, CD8+ T cells showed a greater number of expanded clones than CD4+. Normalized T-cell clonal expansion was also low in some nonresponders. Dose levels from 0.1 to 3.0 mg/kg saw CD4+ and CD8+ blood T cells expand clonally by week 6.

The V gene end was trimmed by 5 bases and the J gene end by 7 bases; junction bases not matched to a gene: 17. This CDR3 has 18 residues. Germline assignment: CDR1 MNHEY and CDR2 SMNVEV (reference sequence). The data were produced by immunoSEQ multiplex PCR, yet TCRdb's version contains in-frame clones alone and is incomplete. The data hold roughly 40,000 clones, with 70% to 90% observed a single time. The sequence was obtained from an adult with an advanced solid tumor such as melanoma, head and neck, liver or kidney cancer. Material: CD4+ or CD8+ T cells sorted from blood, obtained in a trial of the OX40 agonist ivuxolimab. V is TRBV27 and J is TRBJ2-7; TRBD2 agrees at 13 bases. This CDR3 is CASSPMGLAGPLIWEQYF. CDR3 sequence (DNA): TGTGCCAGCAGTCCAATGGGACTAGCGGGACCCTTGATTTGGGAGCAGTACTTC.